The 18 T cell receptor beta chains presented below share a single source sample, sequenced in a study of OX40 agonist ivuxolimab in advanced cancers. Sequencing was performed with immunoSEQ multiplex PCR; in TCRdb, only in-frame clones are kept and a portion is missing. The sample contains roughly 48,000 clones, roughly 90% of which appear only once. The input for sequencing was CD4+ or CD8+ T cells sorted from blood, taken in a trial of the OX40 agonist ivuxolimab. Receptors were obtained from an adult with an advanced solid tumor such as melanoma, head and neck, liver or kidney cancer.

This clone was recorded once. The rearrangement joins TRBV9 to TRBJ2-3; no reliable D call. CDR3 size: 13 residues. Trimming pared 0 bases from V and 2 bases from J, leaving 4 bases between. Looked up from germline, CDR1 is SGDLS and CDR2 is YYNGEE. The chain's CDR3 is CASSVALTDTQYF. CDR3 coding DNA: TGTGCCAGCAGCGTAGCCCTCACAGATACGCAGTATTTT.

The V gene is TRBV7-2, the J gene TRBJ1-2; TRBD1 matches 9 bases. Germline V gene lookup returns CDR1 SGHTA and CDR2 FQGNSA. The CDR3 runs to 15 residues. The ends lost 4 bases at V and 3 bases at J; junction bases unmatched: 6. CDR3 nucleotides: TGTGCCAGCAGCTACTCACAGGGGGCGTACTATGGCTACACCTTC. It specifies CASSYSQGAYYGYTF.

J is TRBJ2-7 and V is TRBV28; D not resolved. Germline V gene sequence: CDR1 MDHEN, CDR2 SYDVKM. This CDR3 contains 13 residues. V lost 3 bases to trimming and J lost 0 bases, with 6 bases between them. CDR3 DNA: TGTGCCAGCAGTTTGGAGAGCTCCTACGAGCAGTACTTC. It translates to CASSLESSYEQYF.

The chain employs TRBV5-1 and TRBJ2-7, with 7 bases aligning to TRBD1. CDR3 length: 14 residues. From germline, CDR1 is SGHRS and CDR2 YFSETQ. Unmatched junction bases numbered 7, after V lost 6 bases and J lost 1 base. The CDR3 coding sequence is TGCGCCAGCATGAGCGAGACAGGGTCCTACGAGCAGTACTTC. Encoded protein: CASMSETGSYEQYF.

For the CDR3, the DNA is TGTGCCAGCAGCTACTGGCCACACACCGGGGAGCTGTTTTTT. As protein: CASSYWPHTGELFF. The V call is TRBV7-2, the J call TRBJ2-2, with no clear D. Germline V gene lookup returns CDR1 SGHTA and CDR2 FQGNSA. V was trimmed by 4 bases and J by 3 bases, leaving 9 bases between them. This CDR3 is built from 14 residues.

The V call is TRBV4-2, the J call TRBJ2-7, with D perhaps TRBD1 (6 bases). V was clipped by 5 bases and J by 5 bases, with 13 bases between them. This CDR3 is built from 13 residues. The germline gives CDR1 LGHNA, CDR2 YNFKEQ. CDR3 protein: CASSFDRYNEQYF. The CDR3 nucleotides are TGTGCCAGCAGCTTCGACAGGTACAACGAGCAGTACTTC.

This sequence joins TRBV27 and TRBJ1-2; a weak D match, TRBD1 (6 bases). Germline V gene data show CDR1 as MNHEY and CDR2 as SMNVEV (reference sequence). The ends were cut back, 0 bases at V and 5 bases at J, with 10 bases in the middle. CDR3 length: 14 residues. The CDR3 nucleotides are TGTGCCAGCAGTTTATCCGCAGGGGCTTATGGCTACACCTTC. Its translation: CASSLSAGAYGYTF.

The genes are TRBV27 and TRBJ1-5; no firm D call. V was pared by 1 base and J by 5 bases, with 6 bases between. Germline-derived CDR1 and CDR2 are MNHEY and SMNVEV (reference sequence). The CDR3 contains 13 residues. CDR3 loop: CASSLWSDQPQHF. In DNA, the CDR3 is TGTGCCAGCAGTTTATGGTCAGATCAGCCCCAGCATTTT.

This clone was observed many times. Relative to the germline gene, one junction end is altered; a read error may explain this. The V and J genes are TRBV4-2 and TRBJ2-5; D remains unclear. The CDR3 runs 14 residues. Germline CDR1 and CDR2: LGHNA and YNFKEQ. The CDR3 loop reads CASSQTVSSEAQYF. As DNA, the CDR3 is TGTGCCAGCAGCCAAACGGTCAGCTCAGAGGCCCAGTACTTC.

The chain carries TRBV5-8 and TRBJ1-1; 8 nucleotides align to TRBD1. V gave up 5 bases and J gave up 1 base; unmatched junction bases: 4. Per the germline V gene, CDR1 is SGHTS and CDR2 is YDEGEE. The CDR3 has 14 residues. DNA for the CDR3: TGTGCCAGCAGTCACGGACAGGGGAACACTGAAGCTTTCTTT. Amino acids: CASSHGQGNTEAFF.

Only one count was recorded for this clone. J is TRBJ2-5 and V is TRBV15; maybe TRBD1 (5 bases). Trimming took 1 base from V and 2 from J, leaving 11 bases between them. CDR3 length equals 15 residues. CDR1 is LNHNV, CDR2 YYDKDF, per germline (reference sequence). CDR3 loop: CATSRAGRAQETQYF. In DNA form, the CDR3 reads TGTGCCACCAGCAGAGCTGGCAGGGCACAAGAGACCCAGTACTTC.

The chain couples TRBV6-6 to TRBJ1-6, with 11 bases identical to TRBD1. Germline V gene lookup returns CDR1 MNHNY and CDR2 SVGAGI (reference sequence). The CDR3 length is 15 residues. V was clipped by 7 bases and J by 11 bases; unmatched bases: 10. CDR3 sequence reads: CASNGQGASFPPLHF. Written as DNA, the CDR3 is TGTGCCAGCAATGGACAGGGGGCGAGCTTTCCACCCCTCCACTTT.

This chain uses TRBV2 with TRBJ2-1; 7 positions match TRBD1. CDR1 and CDR2 (germline): SNHLY, FYNNEI. With V trimmed by 10 bases and J by 10 bases, 13 bases remained unmatched. The CDR3 totals 13 residues. The chain's CDR3 is CAKTGDLNLEQFF. The CDR3 DNA is TGTGCCAAAACAGGGGACCTAAACTTAGAGCAGTTCTTC.

This sequence joins TRBV21-1 and TRBJ1-4. TRBV21-1 is described as a pseudogene. The length of the CDR3 is 18 residues. The CDR3 sequence is CASSLRSGRGATNEKLFF. CDR3 sequence (DNA): TGTGCCAGCAGCCTCCGCTCGGGGAGGGGGGCAACTAATGAAAAACTGTTTTTT.

This clone was picked up a small number of times. The rearrangement links TRBV28 to TRBJ1-1; D is unresolved. The germline V gene encodes CDR1 MDHEN and CDR2 SYDVKM. This CDR3 has 13 residues. Trimming took off 3 bases at V and 8 bases at J, with 13 bases between the two ends. CDR3 bases: TGTGCCAGCAGTTTTGTAGGACCCACCGAAGCTTTCTTT. Translation: CASSFVGPTEAFF.

The rearrangement links TRBV29-1 to TRBJ2-7; no clear D. V lost 7 bases, J lost 3 bases, and 10 bases lay in between. CDR1 and CDR2 from the germline V gene are SQVTM and ANQGSEA. CDR3 length: 11 residues. In nucleotides, the CDR3 is TGCAGCGCTACAGAAAACTACGAGCAGTACTTC. Protein sequence: CSATENYEQYF.

This clone was counted ten times or more. The chain joins TRBV14 to TRBJ1-2, with TRBD1 matching 8 bases. With V trimmed by 0 bases and J by 5 bases, 5 bases remained unmatched. Germline CDR1 SGHDN, CDR2 FVKESK. This CDR3 spans 15 amino acids. Written as DNA, the CDR3 is TGTGCCAGCAGCCAAGACTTTCAGGGGGCGTATGGCTACACCTTC. Translating it yields CASSQDFQGAYGYTF. Drawing the rest from reference TRBV14 and TRBJ1-2, the complete variable domain is EAGVTQFPSHSVIEKGQTVTLRCDPISGHDNLYWYRRVMGKEIKFLLHFVKESKQDESGMPNNRFLAERTGGTYSTLKVQPAELEDSGVYFCASSQDFQGAYGYTFGSGTRLTVV.

The CDR3 region has the DNA TGTGCCAGCAGTTGGAAGCATGGCTACACCTTC. This gives the protein CASSWKHGYTF. The chain joins TRBV27 to TRBJ1-2; D unresolved. The CDR3 extends over 11 amino acids. Germline CDR1 reads MNHEY; CDR2 reads SMNVEV (reference sequence). With 4 bases removed from V and 6 bases from J, the gap between germline ends came to 6 bases.